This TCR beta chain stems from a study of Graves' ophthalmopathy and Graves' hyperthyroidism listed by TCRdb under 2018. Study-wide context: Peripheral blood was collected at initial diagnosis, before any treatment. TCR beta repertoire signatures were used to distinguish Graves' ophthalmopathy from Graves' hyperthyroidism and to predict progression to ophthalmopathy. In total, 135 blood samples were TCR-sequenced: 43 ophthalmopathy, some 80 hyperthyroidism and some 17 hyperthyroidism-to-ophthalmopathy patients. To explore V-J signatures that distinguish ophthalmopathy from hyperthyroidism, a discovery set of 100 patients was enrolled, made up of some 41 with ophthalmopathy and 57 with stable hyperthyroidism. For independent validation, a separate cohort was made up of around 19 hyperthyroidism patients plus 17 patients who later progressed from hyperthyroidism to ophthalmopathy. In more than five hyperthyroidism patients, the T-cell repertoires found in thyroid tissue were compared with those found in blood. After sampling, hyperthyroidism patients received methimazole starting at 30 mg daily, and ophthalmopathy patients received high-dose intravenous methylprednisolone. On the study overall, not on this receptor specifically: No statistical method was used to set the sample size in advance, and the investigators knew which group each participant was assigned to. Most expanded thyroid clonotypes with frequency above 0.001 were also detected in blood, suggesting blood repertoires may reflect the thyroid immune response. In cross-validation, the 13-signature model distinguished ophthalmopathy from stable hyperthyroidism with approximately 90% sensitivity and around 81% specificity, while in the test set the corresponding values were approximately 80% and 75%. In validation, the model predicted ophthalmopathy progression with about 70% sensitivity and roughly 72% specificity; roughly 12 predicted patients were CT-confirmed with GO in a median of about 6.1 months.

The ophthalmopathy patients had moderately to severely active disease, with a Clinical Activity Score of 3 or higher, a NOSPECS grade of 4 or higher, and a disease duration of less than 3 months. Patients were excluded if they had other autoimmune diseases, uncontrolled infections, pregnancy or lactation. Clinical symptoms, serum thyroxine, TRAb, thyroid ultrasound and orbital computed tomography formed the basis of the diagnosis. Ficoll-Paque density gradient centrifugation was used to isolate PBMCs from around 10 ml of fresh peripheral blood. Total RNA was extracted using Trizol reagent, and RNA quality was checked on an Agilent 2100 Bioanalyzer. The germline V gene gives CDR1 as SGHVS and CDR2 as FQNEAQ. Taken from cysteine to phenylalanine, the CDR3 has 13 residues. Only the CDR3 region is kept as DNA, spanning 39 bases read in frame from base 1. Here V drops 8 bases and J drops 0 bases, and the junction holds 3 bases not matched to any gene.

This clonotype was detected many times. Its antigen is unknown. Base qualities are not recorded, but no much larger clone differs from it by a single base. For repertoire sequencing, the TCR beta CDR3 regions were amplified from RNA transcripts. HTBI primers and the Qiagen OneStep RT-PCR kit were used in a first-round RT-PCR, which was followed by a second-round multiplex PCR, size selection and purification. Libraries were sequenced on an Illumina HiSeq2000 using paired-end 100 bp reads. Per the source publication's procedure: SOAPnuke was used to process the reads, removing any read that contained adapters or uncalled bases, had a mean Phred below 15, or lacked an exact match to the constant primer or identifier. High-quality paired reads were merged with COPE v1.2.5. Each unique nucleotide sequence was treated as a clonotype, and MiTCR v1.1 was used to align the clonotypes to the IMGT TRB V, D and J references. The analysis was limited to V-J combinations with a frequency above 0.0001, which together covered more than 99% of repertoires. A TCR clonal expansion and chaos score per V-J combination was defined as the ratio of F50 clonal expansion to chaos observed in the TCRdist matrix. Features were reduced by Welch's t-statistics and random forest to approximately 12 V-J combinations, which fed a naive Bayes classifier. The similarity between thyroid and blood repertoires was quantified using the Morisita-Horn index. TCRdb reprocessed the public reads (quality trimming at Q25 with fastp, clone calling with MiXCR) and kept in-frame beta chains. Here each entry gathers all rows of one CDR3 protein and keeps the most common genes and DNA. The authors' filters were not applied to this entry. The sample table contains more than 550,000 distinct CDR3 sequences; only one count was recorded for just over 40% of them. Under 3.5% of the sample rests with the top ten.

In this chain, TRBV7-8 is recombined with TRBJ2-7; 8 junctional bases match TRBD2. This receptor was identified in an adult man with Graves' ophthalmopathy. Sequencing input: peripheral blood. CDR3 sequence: CASRGGSSYEQYF. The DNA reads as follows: TGTGCCAGCCGGGGGGGTAGCTCCTACGAGCAGTACTTC.